This T cell receptor (beta chain) was recorded in a study of OX40 agonist ivuxolimab in advanced cancers. Between the trimmed V and J ends, which lost 3 bases and 3 bases, there was a span of 12 bases. Germline V gene sequence: CDR1 MDHEN, CDR2 SYDVKM. The CDR3 spans 14 residues. Assay used: immunoSEQ multiplex PCR; TCRdb lists only in-frame clones, some missing. This repertoire shows under 70,000 clones, approximately 84% found once; its top ten account for 2% to 2.5%. The starting material was CD4+ or CD8+ T cells sorted from blood, obtained in a trial of the OX40 agonist ivuxolimab. The clonotype was recovered from an adult with an advanced solid tumor such as melanoma, head and neck, liver or kidney cancer. The chain joins TRBV28 to TRBJ2-7; TRBD2 is a possible D gene (7 bases). CDR3 nucleotide sequence: TGTGCCAGCAGTTTTCGGGGGGCGCGCTACGAGCAGTACTTC. Its protein is CASSFRGARYEQYF.